This is a list of T cell receptor beta chains from one sample in a study of T cell responses to AZD1222 COVID-19 vaccine. Profiled with immunoSEQ multiplex PCR; TCRdb holds only in-frame clones, not every one. The sample includes some 150,000 clones, 70% to 90% of them seen just once. Sequenced here: peripheral blood, sampled on day 0 of MenACWY control vaccination. These receptor sequences come from an adult in good health. Both conserved end residues are part of each CDR3. A D gene is named only where the DNA matches it firmly. A clone size is listed for some rows: how often the clone was seen (once, few, many), or a class if it is expanded.

>TRBD1|TRBJ2-5|TRBV24-1|-
CATSDFRTGGRETQYF
TGTGCCACCAGTGATTTCCGGACAGGGGGCCGAGAGACCCAGTACTTC
>-|TRBJ1-2|TRBV2|-
CASSPLGGAHGYTF
TGTGCCAGCAGTCCTCTTGGAGGGGCTCATGGCTACACCTTC
>-|TRBJ2-3|TRBV7-9|-
CASSLDHRAGDTQYF
TGTGCCAGCAGCTTAGATCACAGGGCTGGGGATACGCAGTATTTT
>TRBD1|TRBJ2-2|TRBV5-4|-
CASSPDRVFGELFF
TGTGCCAGCAGTCCGGACAGGGTTTTCGGGGAGCTGTTTTTT
>-|TRBJ1-1|TRBV28|-
CASIGGASTEAFF
TGTGCCAGCATAGGGGGGGCGAGCACTGAAGCTTTCTTT
>-|TRBJ2-1|TRBV3-1/TRBV3-2|-
CASSQRGANEQFF
TGTGCCAGCAGCCAACGAGGTGCCAATGAGCAGTTCTTC
>-|TRBJ1-2|TRBV30|-
CAWSPGFSYGYTF
TGTGCCTGGAGCCCTGGATTCTCCTATGGCTACACCTTC
>TRBD1|TRBJ1-2|TRBV6-5|-
CASSYLDRVQGYTF
TGTGCCAGCAGTTACTTGGACAGGGTACAAGGCTACACCTTC
>TRBD1|TRBJ1-1|TRBV4-3|-
CASSLRQGGNTEAFF
TGCGCCAGCAGCCTGAGACAGGGGGGGAACACTGAAGCTTTCTTT
>-|TRBJ1-6|TRBV9|-
CASSTRADSPLHF
TGTGCCAGCAGCACGCGGGCGGATTCACCCCTCCACTTT
>-|TRBJ1-1|TRBV29-1|-
CSVVITPNTEAFF
TGCAGCGTCGTAATAACCCCGAACACTGAAGCTTTCTTT
>-|TRBJ1-4|TRBV6-1|-
CASSEVWVEGEKLFF
TGTGCCAGCAGTGAAGTCTGGGTGGAAGGTGAAAAACTGTTTTTT
>-|TRBJ2-3|TRBV9|-
CASSPQSGGGTQYF
TGTGCCAGCAGCCCCCAGAGCGGAGGAGGCACGCAGTATTTT
>-|TRBJ2-5|TRBV5-1|-
CASSSQNPRETQYF
TGCGCCAGCAGCTCCCAGAACCCGCGAGAGACCCAGTACTTC
>TRBD2|TRBJ2-1|TRBV10-3|few
CAIRAGDYNEQFF
TGTGCCATAAGAGCGGGGGACTACAATGAGCAGTTCTTC
>-|TRBJ1-6|TRBV6-2/TRBV6-3|-
CASSTRPRDSPLHF
TGTGCCAGCAGTACCCGGCCCAGGGATTCACCCCTCCACTTT
>-|TRBJ2-2|TRBV19|once
CASSSGTITGELFF
TGTGCCAGTAGTAGCGGGACAATCACCGGGGAGCTGTTTTTT
>-|TRBJ1-1|TRBV9|-
CASSASGEAFF
TGTGCCAGCAGCGCCTCAGGTGAAGCTTTCTTT
>TRBD2|TRBJ2-7|TRBV13|-
CASSLSWTSDEQYF
TGTGCCAGCAGCTTATCGTGGACTAGCGACGAGCAGTACTTC
>TRBD1|TRBJ2-1|TRBV7-2|-
CASSFTGTGYNEQFF
TGTGCCAGCAGCTTCACCGGGACAGGCTACAATGAGCAGTTCTTC
>TRBD2|TRBJ2-7|TRBV9|-
CASSPSTGGPPYEQYF
TGTGCCAGCAGCCCGAGCACGGGGGGGCCTCCCTACGAGCAGTACTTC
>-|TRBJ1-5|TRBV27|-
CASSLILRTVVLNSNQPQHF
TGTGCCAGCAGTTTAATTCTAAGGACAGTGGTCCTAAATAGCAATCAGCCCCAGCATTTT
>-|TRBJ1-2|TRBV3-1/TRBV3-2|-
CASSQSRTVVYGYTF
TGTGCCAGCAGCCAAAGTCGGACAGTTGTCTATGGCTACACCTTC
>-|TRBJ1-1|TRBV28|-
CASSSLFTPEF
TGTGCCAGCAGTTCCCTATTCACGCCCGAATTT
>TRBD1|TRBJ1-5|TRBV6-1|once
CASSEVSQGEYSNQPQHF
TGTGCCAGCAGTGAAGTATCACAGGGGGAATATAGCAATCAGCCCCAGCATTTT
>-|TRBJ1-2|TRBV6-6|-
CASSYSRLGNYGYTF
TGTGCCAGCAGTTACTCGCGTTTGGGGAACTATGGCTACACCTTC
>TRBD1|TRBJ2-7|TRBV5-1|-
CASSFDRGHVYEQYF
TGCGCCAGCAGCTTCGACAGGGGGCACGTCTACGAGCAGTACTTC
>TRBD1|TRBJ2-1|TRBV19|-
CASSLPTGAYNEQFF
TGTGCCAGTAGTCTTCCGACAGGGGCCTACAATGAGCAGTTCTTC
>-|TRBJ2-1|TRBV10-3|-
CAISESLVYEQFF
TGTGCCATCAGTGAGTCCTTGGTTTATGAGCAGTTCTTC
>-|TRBJ1-1|TRBV3-1/TRBV3-2|-
CASSQGLNTEAFF
TGTGCCAGCAGCCAAGGCTTGAACACTGAAGCTTTCTTT
>-|TRBJ1-2|TRBV6-1|-
CASSEDPFSNYGYTF
TGTGCCAGCAGTGAAGACCCGTTCTCTAACTATGGCTACACCTTC
>TRBD2|TRBJ2-3|TRBV7-3|few
CASSSGTSLTRTDTQYF
TGTGCCAGCAGCTCCGGGACTAGCCTTACTCGCACAGATACGCAGTATTTT
>TRBD1|TRBJ1-4|TRBV29-1|-
CSVDGTGSEKLFF
TGCAGCGTTGACGGGACAGGGTCCGAAAAACTGTTTTTT
>TRBD2|TRBJ2-2|TRBV29-1|-
CSVQKLAGSAGELFF
TGCAGCGTTCAGAAGCTAGCGGGATCCGCCGGGGAGCTGTTTTTT
>TRBD2|TRBJ2-7|TRBV6-6|-
CASSSLAAGEQYF
TGTGCCAGCAGTTCCCTAGCGGCGGGGGAGCAGTACTTC
>-|TRBJ1-5|TRBV6-2/TRBV6-3|-
CASSYTFGGTLRSQPQHF
TGTGCCAGCAGTTACACCTTCGGCGGGACACTAAGAAGTCAGCCCCAGCATTTT
>-|TRBJ1-2|TRBV4-1|once
CASSQGAIYGYTF
TGCGCCAGCAGCCAAGGGGCGATCTATGGCTACACCTTC
>TRBD1|TRBJ1-1|TRBV7-9|few
CASTGNQGGTEAFF
TGTGCCAGCACGGGTAATCAGGGGGGCACTGAAGCTTTCTTT
>-|TRBJ1-2|TRBV7-2|few
CASSASSGLGYTF
TGTGCCAGCAGCGCCTCTTCAGGGCTTGGCTACACCTTC
>-|TRBJ2-2|TRBV28|-
CASSRRGTGELFF
TGTGCCAGCAGTCGGCGGGGTACCGGGGAGCTGTTTTTT
>-|TRBJ1-1|TRBV5-1|-
CASSLGVGDTEAFF
TGCGCCAGCAGCTTGGGGGTAGGAGATACTGAAGCTTTCTTT
>-|TRBJ1-2|TRBV27|-
CASSLVARRGYGYTF
TGTGCCAGCAGTTTAGTGGCCCGTCGGGGCTATGGCTACACCTTC
>TRBD1|TRBJ1-4|TRBV19|-
CASTDRGSNEKLFF
TGTGCCAGTACCGACAGGGGTAGTAATGAAAAACTGTTTTTT
>-|TRBJ2-5|TRBV5-1|once
CASSQGQTSSAQYF
TGCGCCAGCAGCCAAGGACAGACTTCGTCGGCCCAGTACTTC
>TRBD1|TRBJ2-5|TRBV9|-
CASSKQTGKETQYF
TGTGCCAGCAGCAAACAGACAGGGAAAGAGACCCAGTACTTC
>-|TRBJ1-2|TRBV27|-
CASSWDGNYGYTF
TGTGCCAGCAGCTGGGACGGGAACTATGGCTACACCTTC
>-|TRBJ2-7|TRBV11-2|-
CASSLGHRGPYEQYF
TGTGCCAGCAGCTTAGGGCACCGGGGTCCCTACGAGCAGTACTTC
>TRBD2|TRBJ2-1|TRBV19|-
CASNGLAGGNSSYNEQFF
TGTGCCAGTAATGGGCTAGCGGGAGGCAATAGCTCCTACAATGAGCAGTTCTTC
>-|TRBJ1-4|TRBV6-7|once
CASSQGWAGTSTNEKLFF
TGTGCCAGCAGCCAGGGGTGGGCAGGCACTTCAACTAATGAAAAACTGTTTTTT
>-|TRBJ1-6|TRBV7-8|-
CASSLRQQNSPLHF
TGTGCCAGCAGCTTAAGACAGCAAAATTCACCCCTCCACTTT
>-|TRBJ1-1|TRBV18|-
CASSEGDGLEAFF
TGTGCCAGCTCAGAGGGGGACGGCCTTGAAGCTTTCTTT
>TRBD1|TRBJ2-7|TRBV7-3|-
CASSTQGAGEQYF
TGTGCCAGCAGCACCCAGGGGGCAGGGGAGCAGTACTTC
>-|TRBJ1-6|TRBV5-6|-
CASSLFDRFNSPLHF
TGTGCCAGCAGCTTATTTGACAGGTTTAATTCACCCCTCCACTTT
>-|TRBJ2-3|TRBV10-3|-
CAISVVSSDADTQYF
TGTGCCATCAGTGTGGTCTCTAGCGACGCAGATACGCAGTATTTT
>-|TRBJ2-7|TRBV4-3|-
CASSQDAAGISYEQYF
TGCGCCAGCAGCCAAGATGCGGCAGGAATTTCCTACGAGCAGTACTTC
>-|TRBJ2-3|TRBV6-2/TRBV6-3|-
CASSYWAGPDTQYF
TGTGCCAGCAGTTACTGGGCAGGGCCGGATACGCAGTATTTT
>TRBD1|TRBJ1-6|TRBV11-2|-
CASRLTGVDNSPLHF
TGTGCCAGCAGGTTGACAGGGGTGGATAATTCACCCCTCCACTTT